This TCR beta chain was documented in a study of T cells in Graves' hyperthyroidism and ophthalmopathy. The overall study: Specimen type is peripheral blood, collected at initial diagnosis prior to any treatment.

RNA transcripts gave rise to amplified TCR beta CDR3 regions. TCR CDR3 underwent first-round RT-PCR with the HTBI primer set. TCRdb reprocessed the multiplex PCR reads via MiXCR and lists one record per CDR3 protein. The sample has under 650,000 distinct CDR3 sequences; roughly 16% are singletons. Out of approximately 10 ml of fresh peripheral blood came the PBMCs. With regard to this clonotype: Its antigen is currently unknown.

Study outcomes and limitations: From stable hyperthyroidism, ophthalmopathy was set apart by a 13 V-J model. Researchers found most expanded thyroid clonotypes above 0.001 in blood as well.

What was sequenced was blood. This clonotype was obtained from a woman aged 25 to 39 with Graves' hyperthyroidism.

For the CDR3, the DNA is TGTGCCAGCAGCTTAAGAGACAGACGGAATGAAGCTTTCTTT. Its protein product is CASSLRDRRNEAFF. The rearrangement links TRBV7-2 to TRBJ1-1, with D perhaps matching TRBD1 (5 bases). The CDR3 runs to 14 residues. V lost 2 bases and J lost 7, with 14 bases in between. Germline CDR1 is SGHTA and CDR2 is FQGNSA.